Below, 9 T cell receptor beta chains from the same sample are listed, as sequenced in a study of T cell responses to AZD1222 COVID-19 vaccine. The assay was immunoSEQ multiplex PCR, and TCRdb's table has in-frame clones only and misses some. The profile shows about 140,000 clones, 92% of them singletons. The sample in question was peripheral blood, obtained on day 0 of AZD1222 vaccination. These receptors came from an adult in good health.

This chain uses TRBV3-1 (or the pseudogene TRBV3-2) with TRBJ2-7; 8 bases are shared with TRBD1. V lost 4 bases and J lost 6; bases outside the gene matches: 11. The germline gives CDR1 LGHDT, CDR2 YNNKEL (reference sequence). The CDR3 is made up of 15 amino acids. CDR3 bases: TGTGCCAGCAGCCTACTAACAGGGGGGTGGTCCGAGCAGTACTTC. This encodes CASSLLTGGWSEQYF.

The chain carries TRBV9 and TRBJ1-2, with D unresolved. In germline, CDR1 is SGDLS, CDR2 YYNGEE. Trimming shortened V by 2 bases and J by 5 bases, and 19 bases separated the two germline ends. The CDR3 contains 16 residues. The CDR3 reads CASSVYPGGSRYGYTF. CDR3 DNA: TGTGCCAGCAGCGTCTACCCGGGCGGGTCAAGGTATGGCTACACCTTC.

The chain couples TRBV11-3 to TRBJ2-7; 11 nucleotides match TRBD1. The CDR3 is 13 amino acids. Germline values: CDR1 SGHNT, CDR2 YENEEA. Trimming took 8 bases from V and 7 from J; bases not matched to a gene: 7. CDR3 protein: CASAPGTGGEQYF. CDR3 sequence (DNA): TGTGCCAGCGCTCCCGGGACAGGGGGGGAGCAGTACTTC.

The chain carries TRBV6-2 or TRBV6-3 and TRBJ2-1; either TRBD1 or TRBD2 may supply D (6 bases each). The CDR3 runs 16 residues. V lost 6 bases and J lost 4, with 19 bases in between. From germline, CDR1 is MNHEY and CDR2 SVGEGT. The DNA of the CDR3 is TGTGCCAGCAGCATAGGGATAAGGAGGGGGTACAATGAGCAGTTCTTC. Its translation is CASSIGIRRGYNEQFF.

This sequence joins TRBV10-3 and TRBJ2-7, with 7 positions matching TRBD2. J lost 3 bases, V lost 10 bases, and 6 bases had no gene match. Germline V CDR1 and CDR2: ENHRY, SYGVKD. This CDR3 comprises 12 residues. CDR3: CATGLDNYEQYF. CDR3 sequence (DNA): TGTGCCACCGGACTAGATAACTACGAGCAGTACTTC.

CDR3 nucleotides: TGTGCCAGCAGCCTAGCGGGGAACTATGGCTACACCTTC. It translates to CASSLAGNYGYTF. The chain recombines TRBV28 with TRBJ1-2; unclear D gene. The CDR3 spans 13 residues. Germline CDR1 and CDR2: MDHEN and SYDVKM. The V gene lost 6 bases and the J gene lost 2 bases, with 10 bases spanning the gap.

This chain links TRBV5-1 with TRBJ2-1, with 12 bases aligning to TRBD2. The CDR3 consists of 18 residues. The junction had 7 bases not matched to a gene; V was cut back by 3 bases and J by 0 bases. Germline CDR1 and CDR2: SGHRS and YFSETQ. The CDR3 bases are TGCGCCAGCAGCTCACTCGGACTAGCGGGGCGCTCCTACAATGAGCAGTTCTTC. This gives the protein CASSSLGLAGRSYNEQFF.

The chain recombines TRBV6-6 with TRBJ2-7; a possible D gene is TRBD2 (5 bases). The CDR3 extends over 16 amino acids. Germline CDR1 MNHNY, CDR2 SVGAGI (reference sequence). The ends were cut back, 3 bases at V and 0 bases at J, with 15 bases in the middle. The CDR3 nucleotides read TGTGCCAGCAGTTATCTAAAAGGGAGCCGCTCCTACGAGCAGTACTTC. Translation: CASSYLKGSRSYEQYF.

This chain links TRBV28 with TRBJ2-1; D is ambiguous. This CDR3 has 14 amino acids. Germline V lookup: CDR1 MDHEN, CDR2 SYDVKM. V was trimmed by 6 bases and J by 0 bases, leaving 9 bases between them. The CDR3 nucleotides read TGTGCCAGCAGATCTACCAGCTCCTACAATGAGCAGTTCTTC. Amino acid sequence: CASRSTSSYNEQFF.